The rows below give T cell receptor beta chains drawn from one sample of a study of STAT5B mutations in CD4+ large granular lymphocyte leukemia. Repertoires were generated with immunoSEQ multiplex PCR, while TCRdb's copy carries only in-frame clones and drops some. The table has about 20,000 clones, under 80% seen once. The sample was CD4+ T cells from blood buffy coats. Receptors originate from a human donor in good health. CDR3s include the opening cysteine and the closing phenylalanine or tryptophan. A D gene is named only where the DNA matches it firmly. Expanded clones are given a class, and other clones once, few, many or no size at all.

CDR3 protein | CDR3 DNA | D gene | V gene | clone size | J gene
CASSQDRGAKADGYTF | TGCGCCAGCAGCCAAGATAGGGGAGCCAAAGCGGATGGCTACACCTTC | NA | TRBV4-3 | NA | TRBJ1-2
CASSRVGQTYGYTF | TGTGCCAGCAGTCGAGTGGGACAGACCTATGGCTACACCTTC | TRBD1 | TRBV9 | NA | TRBJ1-2
CASTLGQGGTGELFF | TGTGCCAGCACCTTGGGACAGGGAGGGACCGGGGAGCTGTTTTTT | TRBD1 | TRBV5-5 | NA | TRBJ2-2
CASSLGLAPDEQFF | TGCGCCAGCAGCTTGGGTCTAGCTCCCGATGAGCAGTTCTTC | NA | TRBV5-1 | NA | TRBJ2-1
CASSLGQTSYGYTF | TGCGCCAGCAGCTTGGGGCAGACAAGCTATGGCTACACCTTC | NA | TRBV5-1 | few | TRBJ1-2
CASRGTATDTQYF | TGCGCCAGCAGGGGGACAGCCACAGATACGCAGTATTTT | TRBD1 | TRBV5-1 | NA | TRBJ2-3
CASSLQGLMNTEAFF | TGTGCCAGCAGTCTTCAGGGCCTCATGAACACTGAAGCTTTCTTT | NA | TRBV6-1 | NA | TRBJ1-1
CASGGEVTGNTEAFF | TGTGCCAGCGGAGGGGAGGTTACCGGGAACACTGAAGCTTTCTTT | NA | TRBV2 | NA | TRBJ1-1
CASSIVPGRQPQHF | TGTGCCAGTAGTATAGTCCCAGGGAGGCAGCCCCAGCATTTT | NA | TRBV19 | NA | TRBJ1-5
CAISESSSGAAGELFF | TGTGCCATCAGTGAGTCGTCTAGCGGGGCAGCCGGGGAGCTGTTTTTT | TRBD2 | TRBV10-3 | NA | TRBJ2-2
CASSRDSSSYNEQFF | TGTGCCAGCAGCAGAGACAGTAGCTCCTACAATGAGCAGTTCTTC | NA | TRBV7-2 | NA | TRBJ2-1
CASSPWAGGAGANVLTF | TGTGCCAGCTCACCCTGGGCAGGGGGCGCTGGGGCCAACGTCCTGACTTTC | TRBD1 | TRBV18 | NA | TRBJ2-6
CASSPAPGANTEAFF | TGCGCCAGCAGCCCGGCCCCGGGGGCGAACACTGAAGCTTTCTTT | NA | TRBV5-1 | NA | TRBJ1-1
CASSQPGASTDTQYF | TGTGCCAGCAGCCAGCCGGGCGCGAGCACAGATACGCAGTATTTT | NA | TRBV4-2 | NA | TRBJ2-3
CASSFRGLNEKLFF | TGTGCCAGCAGCTTCAGGGGCCTTAATGAAAAACTGTTTTTT | NA | TRBV5-6 | NA | TRBJ1-4
CASSPTGDEKLFF | TGCGCCAGCAGCCCCACTGGGGATGAAAAACTGTTTTTT | NA | TRBV5-1 | NA | TRBJ1-4
CASSPHSGPGDEQYF | TGTGCCAGCAGCCCCCACTCTGGCCCGGGCGACGAGCAGTACTTC | NA | TRBV7-2 | few | TRBJ2-7
CASRSDRVPGNTIYF | TGTGCCAGCAGATCGGACAGGGTCCCTGGAAACACCATATATTTT | TRBD1 | TRBV28 | NA | TRBJ1-3
CASSRTGAGGELFF | TGTGCCAGCAGCAGAACGGGGGCAGGGGGGGAGCTGTTTTTT | NA | TRBV28 | NA | TRBJ2-2
CASSATSGSYNEQFF | TGTGCCAGCAGCGCCACTAGCGGGTCCTACAATGAGCAGTTCTTC | TRBD2 | TRBV13 | NA | TRBJ2-1
CASSFFFPASADRRETQYF | TGTGCCAGCAGTTTCTTTTTTCCCGCTTCCGCGGATCGGAGGGAGACCCAGTACTTC | NA | TRBV28 | once | TRBJ2-5
CASSLYGDGSEQYF | TGCGCCAGCAGCTTGTATGGGGATGGGTCCGAGCAGTACTTC | NA | TRBV5-1 | few | TRBJ2-7
CASSQARLAGTYEQYF | TGTGCCAGCAGCCAAGCTAGACTAGCGGGGACCTACGAGCAGTACTTC | TRBD2 | TRBV4-2 | NA | TRBJ2-7
CASSVGGGGPDVYF | TGTGCCAGCAGTGTAGGAGGAGGGGGGCCCGACGTGTACTTC | NA | TRBV6-1 | NA | TRBJ2-7
CASSVAGSYEQYF | TGTGCCAGCAGCGTTGCAGGGTCCTACGAGCAGTACTTC | NA | TRBV5-4 | NA | TRBJ2-7
CASNRVRDTEAFF | TGTGCCAGCAACAGGGTTCGGGACACTGAAGCTTTCTTT | NA | TRBV6-6 | NA | TRBJ1-1
CASSQELAGRETQYF | TGCGCCAGCAGCCAAGAACTAGCGGGGAGAGAGACCCAGTACTTC | TRBD2 | TRBV4-3 | NA | TRBJ2-5
CASSLKQGGYEQYF | TGTGCCAGCAGCTTAAAACAGGGAGGCTACGAGCAGTACTTC | NA | TRBV7-2 | NA | TRBJ2-7
CASSYAPQGNTEAFF | TGTGCCAGCAGTTATGCGCCACAGGGCAACACTGAAGCTTTCTTT | NA | TRBV28 | NA | TRBJ1-1
CASSRNRNRDSEQFF | TGTGCCAGCAGTCGCAACCGGAACCGGGACTCCGAGCAGTTCTTC | NA | TRBV6-5 | once | TRBJ2-1
CASSPLDSPRAFF | TGCGCCAGCAGCCCCTTGGACTCCCCGAGAGCTTTCTTT | NA | TRBV4-1 | few | TRBJ1-1
CASSWTGDTEAFF | TGTGCCAGCAGCTGGACTGGGGACACTGAAGCTTTCTTT | NA | TRBV7-3 | NA | TRBJ1-1
CASSLTSGRAYEQFF | TGTGCCAGCAGCTTGACTAGCGGGAGGGCCTATGAGCAGTTCTTC | TRBD2 | TRBV13 | NA | TRBJ2-1
CASSPIGTPGPDEQFF | TGTGCCAGCAGCCCAATAGGGACTCCGGGTCCGGATGAGCAGTTCTTC | NA | TRBV7-9 | NA | TRBJ2-1
CASSWGSGGLVYEQFF | TGTGCCAGCAGCTGGGGGAGCGGGGGCCTGGTCTATGAGCAGTTCTTC | TRBD2 | TRBV11-1 | NA | TRBJ2-1
CASSFNRGYEQYF | TGTGCCAGCTCATTCAACAGGGGCTACGAGCAGTACTTC | TRBD1 | TRBV18 | NA | TRBJ2-7
CASSQPGTYYEQYF | TGTGCCAGCAGCCAGCCAGGGACATATTACGAGCAGTACTTC | NA | TRBV28 | NA | TRBJ2-7
CAWAKSGRYNEQFF | TGTGCCTGGGCGAAGAGCGGGAGGTACAATGAGCAGTTCTTC | TRBD2 | TRBV30 | NA | TRBJ2-1